Following are 18 T cell receptor beta chains from one sample sequenced in a study of cytomegalovirus exposure and HLA in healthy donors (dated by TCRdb to the late 2010s). Library prep was done by the immunoSEQ multiplex PCR assay. The multiplex PCR relied on a mix of 60 forward primers for TCR Vbeta segments and 13 reverse primers for TCR Jbeta segments. TCRdb limited this immuneACCESS table to in-frame rearrangements with V and J called. A share of clones is missing; checked studies link under half to unresolved V genes, and the rest is unexplained. This sample holds about 190,000 clones; approximately 80% were observed only once. The biggest ten clones account for 2.4% of the sample. The sample taken for sequencing was PBMCs. The receptors shown here come from a male donor in good health and CMV-seronegative.

The chain combines TRBV2 with TRBJ1-2; 10 bases align to TRBD1. The CDR3 spans 14 residues. The V segment lost 4 bases and the J segment 6 bases; nucleotides outside the gene matches: 5. CDR1 is SNHLY, CDR2 FYNNEI, per germline. CDR3 in amino acids: CASSAPGTGDGYTF. The CDR3 region has the DNA TGTGCCAGCAGTGCCCCCGGGACAGGGGATGGCTACACCTTC.

V and J are TRBV28 and TRBJ2-7, with 9 bases that match TRBD1. V dropped 6 bases and J dropped 5; count of bases not matched to a gene: 2. This CDR3 contains 12 residues. Per the germline V gene, CDR1 is MDHEN and CDR2 is SYDVKM. CDR3 DNA: TGTGCCAGCAGACAGGGGGCCAACGAGCAGTACTTC. This gives the protein CASRQGANEQYF.

This clone was recorded once. The chain is built from TRBV2 and TRBJ1-2, with TRBD1 as a possible D gene (6 bases). This CDR3 has 13 residues. Germline CDR1 is SNHLY and CDR2 is FYNNEI. Trimming shortened V by 0 bases and J by 7 bases, and 9 bases separated the two germline ends. The CDR3 DNA follows: TGTGCCAGCAGTGAAGCGCAGGGGATTGGCTACACCTTC. Its translation: CASSEAQGIGYTF.

V and J are TRBV28 and TRBJ1-3, with D perhaps matching TRBD1 (6 bases). Trimming pared 8 bases from V and 1 base from J, leaving 6 bases between. The CDR3 length is 12 residues. CDR1 and CDR2 (germline): MDHEN, SYDVKM. CDR3 DNA sequence: TGTGCCAGCGGGACATCTGGAAACACCATATATTTT. It translates to CASGTSGNTIYF.

Points on this clone: One junction end does not reproduce the germline sequence, and a read error may be involved. The chain recombines TRBV4-3 with TRBJ2-1, with D perhaps TRBD2 (6 bases). The CDR3 length is 16 residues. Per germline, CDR1 LGHNA and CDR2 YSLEER. Here the CDR3 DNA reads TGCGCCAGCAGCCAAGATTTGACTAGTGTTCACAACGAGCAGTTCTTC. Translating gives CASSQDLTSVHNEQFF.

The chain joins TRBV2 to TRBJ2-1, with 10 bases fitting TRBD2. Looked up from germline, CDR1 is SNHLY and CDR2 is FYNNEI. CDR3 length: 16 residues. The V gene end was trimmed by 6 bases and the J gene end by 4 bases; junction bases not matched to a gene: 9. The CDR3 region has the DNA TGTGCCAGCAGCTTTTTTAGCGGGGGGCATTACAATGAGCAGTTCTTC. It specifies CASSFFSGGHYNEQFF.

This clone showed up just a few times. This sequence joins TRBV7-9 and TRBJ2-7, with 8 bases aligning to TRBD2. This CDR3 is 14 amino acids long. Germline CDR1 is SEHNR and CDR2 is FQNEAQ (reference sequence). The J segment lost 4 bases and the V segment lost 3 bases, leaving 5 bases of the junction unmatched. CDR3 nucleotide sequence: TGTGCCAGCAGCTTCGGGACTAGGTCGTACGAGCAGTACTTC. It yields the protein CASSFGTRSYEQYF.

The table lists this clone with a count of one. The chain links TRBV27 to TRBJ1-5, with D possibly matching TRBD1 (6 bases). The V gene's germline CDR1 is MNHEY and CDR2 SMNVEV (reference sequence). The CDR3 length is 13 residues. V was clipped by 5 bases and J by 6 bases, with 11 bases between them. The CDR3 reads CASSNRVGQPQHF. In DNA form, the CDR3 reads TGTGCCAGCAGTAACAGGGTCGGTCAGCCCCAGCATTTT.

The chain uses TRBV15 and TRBJ1-1; 8 bases agree with TRBD1. This CDR3 is built from 14 residues. V shed 0 bases, J shed 5 bases, and the junction held 2 bases outside the gene matches. Germline CDR1 reads LNHNV; CDR2 reads YYDKDF (reference sequence). This CDR3 reads CATSRDRGHTEAFF. As DNA, the CDR3 is TGTGCCACCAGCAGAGACAGGGGGCATACTGAAGCTTTCTTT. Filled out from reference TRBV15 and TRBJ1-1, the complete variable domain reads DAMVIQNPRYQVTQFGKPVTLSCSQTLNHNVMYWYQQKSSQAPKLLFHYYDKDFNNEADTPDNFQSRRPNTSFCFLDIRSPGLGDTAMYLCATSRDRGHTEAFFGQGTRLTVV.

The rearrangement links TRBV4-1 to TRBJ2-2; maybe TRBD2 (5 bases). Germline assignment: CDR1 MGHRA and CDR2 YSYEKL. The CDR3 is 15 residues long. The V end lost 4 bases, the J end lost 2 bases, and 11 bases lay between the germline ends. CDR3 amino acids: CASSPRLTNTGELFF. The CDR3 DNA sequence: TGCGCCAGCAGCCCGCGACTAACTAACACCGGGGAGCTGTTTTTT.

The V gene is TRBV2, the J gene TRBJ2-5; TRBD1 aligns across 9 bases. The CDR3 is 15 residues long. From germline, CDR1 is SNHLY and CDR2 FYNNEI. Trimming removed 5 bases from V and 4 bases from J; junction bases left unmatched: 8. The CDR3 region has the DNA TGTGCCAGCAGTTTTGGACAGGGGCGCGGAGAGACCCAGTACTTC. Translated, it gives CASSFGQGRGETQYF.

In nucleotides, the CDR3 is TGTGCCAGCAGCCCACGACCGGGACTAGCGGGAAATGAGCAGTTCTTC. As protein: CASSPRPGLAGNEQFF. V usage is TRBV6-4 and J usage is TRBJ2-1; 13 nucleotides match TRBD2. V was pared by 6 bases and J by 7 bases, with 9 bases of the junction left unmatched. This CDR3 is built from 16 residues. The germline gives CDR1 MRHNA, CDR2 SNTAGT.

About this clone: A junction boundary mismatches the germline segment, possibly from a read error. The chain combines TRBV6-5 with TRBJ1-1; possible D gene TRBD1, 5 bases. Germline CDR1 MNHEY, CDR2 SVGAGI. There are 15 residues in the CDR3. In DNA form, the CDR3 reads TGTGCCGGCAGTTACTCGGGGGGTGGGGACACTGAAGCTTTCTTT. Translated, it gives CAGSYSGGGDTEAFF.

The DNA of the CDR3 is TGCGCCAGCAGCTTTACCACCCCTCAGAAGGAAAAACTGTTTTTT. Its protein is CASSFTTPQKEKLFF. The chain is built from TRBV5-1 and TRBJ1-4; D unresolved. V was pared by 2 bases and J by 8 bases, with 16 bases between. Germline lookup yields CDR1 SGHRS and CDR2 YFSETQ. The CDR3 consists of 15 residues.

This clone was detected once. V is TRBV9 and J is TRBJ1-4, with 10 bases lining up with TRBD1. V was clipped by 4 bases and J by 8 bases; unmatched bases: 8. The CDR3 sequence is 15 residues long. Per germline, CDR1 SGDLS and CDR2 YYNGEE. CDR3 nucleotide sequence: TGTGCCAGCAGCCGATCCGGGACAGGGGACGAAAAACTGTTTTTT. Encoded protein: CASSRSGTGDEKLFF. The variable domain in full, with the rest retrieved from reference TRBV9 and TRBJ1-4, is DSGVTQTPKHLITATGQRVTLRCSPRSGDLSVYWYQQSLDQGLQFLIQYYNGEERAKGNILERFSAQQFPDLHSELNLSSLELGDSALYFCASSRSGTGDEKLFFGSGTQLSVL.

J is TRBJ1-5 and V is TRBV21-1; the table calls TRBD1, which could not be checked here. TRBV21-1 is a documented pseudogene. The CDR3 covers 16 residues. The CDR3 sequence: CASSNFQKDTNQPQHF. Written as DNA, the CDR3 is TGTGCCAGCAGCAACTTCCAGAAAGATACCAATCAGCCCCAGCATTTT.

This chain uses TRBV6-5 with TRBJ2-7; D call uncertain. Trimming took off 2 bases at V and 0 bases at J, with 5 bases between the two ends. From germline, CDR1 is MNHEY and CDR2 SVGAGI. This CDR3 has 13 residues. CDR3 protein: CASSYVGSYEQYF. The CDR3 DNA reads TGTGCCAGCAGTTACGTCGGCTCCTACGAGCAGTACTTC.

The V call is TRBV30, the J call TRBJ2-1; D remains ambiguous. Trimming took off 3 bases at V and 0 bases at J, with 9 bases between the two ends. The germline V gene has CDR1 GTSNPN and CDR2 SVGIG (reference sequence). The CDR3 contains 14 residues. CDR3 sequence (DNA): TGTGCCTGGAGGGCTTTTGGCTCCTACAATGAGCAGTTCTTC. Its translation is CAWRAFGSYNEQFF.